Below, 15 T cell receptor beta chains from the same sample are listed, as sequenced in a study of blood T cell repertoires in COVID-19. Clones were read by immunoSEQ multiplex PCR, and TCRdb kept only the in-frame ones, dropping some. The sample includes roughly 67,000 clones, 85% to 95% of them seen just once. Sequenced material: peripheral blood. These receptors all stem from an older man with active COVID-19.

This rearrangement joins TRBV6-4 to TRBJ1-1; D is unclear. Deletions cut 6 bases from V and 0 bases from J, with 8 bases between. Germline V gene data show CDR1 as MRHNA and CDR2 as SNTAGT. This CDR3 is built from 13 residues. The CDR3 region has the DNA TGTGCCAGCAGGACGGGGATGAACACTGAAGCTTTCTTT. It yields the protein CASRTGMNTEAFF.

To note about this clone: The sample holds other DNA sequences that translate to the same CDR3. The chain couples TRBV2 to TRBJ1-5, with 7 positions matching TRBD1. The CDR3 is made up of 14 amino acids. Germline V gene sequence: CDR1 SNHLY, CDR2 FYNNEI. After removal of 3 bases from V and 3 bases from J, the junction contained 2 bases not matched to a gene. CDR3 nucleotides: TGTGCCAGCAGTGAGACAGGGTTCAATCAGCCCCAGCATTTT. It translates to CASSETGFNQPQHF. Full variable domain (missing parts from reference TRBV2 and TRBJ1-5): EPEVTQTPSHQVTQMGQEVILRCVPISNHLYFYWYRQILGQKVEFLVSFYNNEISEKSEIFDDQFSVERPDGSNFTLKIRSTKLEDSAMYFCASSETGFNQPQHFGDGTRLSIL.

The chain has TRBV5-4 and TRBJ2-1; TRBD2 is a possible D gene (6 bases). V gave up 5 bases and J gave up 8 bases, with 20 bases separating them. Germline CDR1 and CDR2: SGHNT and YYREEE (reference sequence). The CDR3 runs to 15 residues. The CDR3 reads CASSSSETRSYEQFF. Here the CDR3 DNA reads TGTGCCAGCAGTTCAAGCGAGACTAGGTCGTATGAGCAGTTCTTC.

The V gene is TRBV6-2 or TRBV6-3, the J gene TRBJ1-2, with 7 bases lining up with TRBD1. CDR1 MNHEY and CDR2 SVGEGT come from the germline V gene. The CDR3 is made up of 14 amino acids. V lost 4 bases and J lost 5; bases outside the gene matches: 7. CDR3 in amino acids: CASSSAEGAYGYTF. The CDR3 region has the DNA TGTGCCAGCAGTTCGGCTGAGGGGGCGTATGGCTACACCTTC.

Written as DNA, the CDR3 is TGTGCCACCAGCACTAGCGGGATTAGCACAGATACGCAGTATTTT. Translated: CATSTSGISTDTQYF. V and J are TRBV15 and TRBJ2-3, with 9 bases aligning to TRBD2. The CDR3 totals 15 residues. Germline V gene data show CDR1 as LNHNV and CDR2 as YYDKDF (reference sequence). J lost 0 bases, V lost 4 bases, and 2 bases had no gene match.

This sequence joins TRBV19 and TRBJ1-2; TRBD1 matches 7 bases. From germline, CDR1 is LNHDA and CDR2 SQIVND (reference sequence). V dropped 7 bases and J dropped 4; count of bases not matched to a gene: 6. The CDR3 is 13 residues long. Here the CDR3 reads CASKAQGTYGYTF. CDR3 DNA: TGTGCCAGTAAAGCACAGGGGACCTATGGCTACACCTTC.

The rearrangement joins TRBV7-6 to TRBJ2-5; 7 positions match TRBD2. The V segment lost 0 bases and the J segment 6 bases; nucleotides outside the gene matches: 7. Germline V lookup: CDR1 SGHVS, CDR2 FNYEAQ. This CDR3 comprises 15 residues. The CDR3 DNA is TGTGCCAGCAGCTTAGCGCAGGTGGGGGGGAAGACCCAGTACTTC. It codes for CASSLAQVGGKTQYF.

This clone appeared once. The chain employs TRBV6-2 or TRBV6-3 and TRBJ2-1; 8 nucleotides agree with TRBD1. Unmatched junction bases numbered 19, after V lost 2 bases and J lost 4 bases. CDR1 is MNHEY, CDR2 SVGEGT, per germline. The CDR3 runs to 20 residues. CDR3: CASSYLTGTGGAYGYNEQFF. For the CDR3, the DNA is TGTGCCAGCAGTTACCTAACCGGGACAGGAGGGGCCTATGGATACAATGAGCAGTTCTTC.

The chain carries TRBV19 and TRBJ2-1; a possible D gene is TRBD2 (5 bases). CDR1 and CDR2 (germline): LNHDA, SQIVND (reference sequence). The V gene lost 1 base and the J gene lost 0 bases, with 7 bases spanning the gap. The CDR3 is 15 amino acids. DNA for the CDR3: TGTGCCAGTAGTATAGGAGGGTTCTCCTACAATGAGCAGTTCTTC. Protein sequence: CASSIGGFSYNEQFF.

This clone has just one count. J is TRBJ1-4 and V is TRBV6-2 or TRBV6-3, with no clear D. The germline V gene has CDR1 MNHEY and CDR2 SVGEGT. Trimming stripped 6 bases from V and 10 bases from J, with 9 bases between. The CDR3 consists of 11 residues. The CDR3 sequence is CASRYPGKLFF. The CDR3 region has the DNA TGTGCCAGCAGATACCCGGGAAAACTGTTTTTT.

The V call is TRBV6-4, the J call TRBJ2-2, with a possible D match to TRBD1 (6 bases). V was shortened by 2 bases and J by 5 bases, with 9 bases between the two germline ends. The germline CDR1 and CDR2 sequences are MRHNA and SNTAGT. CDR3 length: 14 amino acids. The CDR3 coding sequence is TGTGCCAGCAGTGACCCTAGGGGGACCGGGGAGCTGTTTTTT. Its translation is CASSDPRGTGELFF.

The chain employs TRBV7-8 and TRBJ2-5, with D tentatively TRBD2 (5 bases). Trimming took off 5 bases at V and 7 bases at J, with 17 bases between the two ends. This CDR3 has 14 residues. CDR1 SGHVS and CDR2 FQNEAQ come from the germline V gene. CDR3 bases: TGTGCCAGCAGCAACCGGAGCGGTCGCGGGACCCAGTACTTC. Amino acids: CASSNRSGRGTQYF.

The chain uses TRBV27 and TRBJ2-7, with 11 bases that match TRBD2. J was trimmed by 0 bases and V by 6 bases; bases with no gene match: 25. In germline, CDR1 is MNHEY, CDR2 SMNVEV (reference sequence). This CDR3 has 22 amino acids. CDR3 in amino acids: CASSPSGPRRLAGGPSSYEQYF. The CDR3 DNA is TGTGCCAGCAGCCCATCGGGGCCGAGGCGGCTAGCGGGGGGTCCCAGCTCCTACGAGCAGTACTTC.

The chain combines TRBV6-2 or TRBV6-3 with TRBJ2-7; TRBD2 might be the D (5 bases). This CDR3 is 17 amino acids long. The germline CDR1 and CDR2 sequences are MNHEY and SVGEGT. V gave up 4 bases and J gave up 4 bases, with 23 bases separating them. The CDR3 region is CASSSEAEQTQLYEQYF. CDR3 DNA sequence: TGTGCCAGCAGTTCGGAGGCCGAACAGACCCAACTATACGAGCAGTACTTC.

The rearrangement joins TRBV19 to TRBJ1-6, with D unclear. Per the germline V gene, CDR1 is LNHDA and CDR2 is SQIVND (reference sequence). V gave up 3 bases and J gave up 8 bases, with 11 bases separating them. This CDR3 is 14 amino acids long. The CDR3 protein is CASSILSRDSPLHF. DNA for the CDR3: TGTGCCAGTAGTATTCTCTCGAGGGATTCACCCCTCCACTTT.